The next 23 T cell receptor beta chains were all read from a single sample in a study of CD8 T cells in Susac syndrome. cDNA came from approximately 0.5 to 1 ug RNA primed by random hexamers. From the immunoSEQ multiplex PCR reads, TCRdb called clonotypes with MiXCR, one entry per CDR3 protein. Of approximately 190,000 distinct CDR3 sequences listed, under 97% were seen once; the top ten hold approximately 0.1%. The specimen was CD4+ T cells from PBMCs. These receptor sequences come from a human donor with Susac syndrome.

This chain links TRBV9 with TRBJ1-3; no definite D call. Germline CDR1 SGDLS, CDR2 YYNGEE. Trimming left V 4 bases short and J 2 bases short, with 19 bases between. There are 17 residues in the CDR3. The CDR3 DNA reads TGTGCCAGCAGCCCCCCGGGAGGCAGCTCCCCTGGAAACACCATATATTTT. Protein: CASSPPGGSSPGNTIYF.

The rearrangement links TRBV24-1 to TRBJ1-2; no definite D call. V lost 8 bases and J 3 bases, leaving 15 bases between the germline ends. The CDR3 extends over 14 amino acids. Germline V CDR1 and CDR2: KGHDR, SFDVKD. CDR3 DNA sequence: TGTGCCACCAACCCAGGTTTATTAGACTATGGCTACACCTTC. Amino acid sequence: CATNPGLLDYGYTF.

This chain joins TRBV20-1 and TRBJ2-2; possible D gene TRBD2, 6 bases. Germline V lookup: CDR1 DFQATT, CDR2 SNEGSKA (reference sequence). CDR3 length: 13 amino acids. V was shortened by 1 base and J by 7 bases, with 10 bases between the two germline ends. CDR3 DNA sequence: TGCAGTGCTAGAGCCGGGGGTCTCGGGGAGCTGTTTTTT. This codes for CSARAGGLGELFF.

The CDR3 protein is CASSRSAYGYTF. The CDR3 DNA reads TGTGCCAGCAGCCGTAGCGCCTATGGCTACACCTTC. The chain recombines TRBV12-3 or TRBV12-4 with TRBJ1-2, with D uncertain. V shed 6 bases and J shed 4 bases, with 9 bases lying between them. The CDR3 extends over 12 amino acids.

J is TRBJ2-7 and V is TRBV29-1, with 8 bases that match TRBD1. V lost 5 bases, J lost 6 bases, and 12 bases stayed unmatched. The CDR3 extends over 14 amino acids. Per germline, CDR1 SQVTM and CDR2 ANQGSEA. For the CDR3, the DNA is TGCAGCGTTTTGCCCGGGACAGGACCTCTCGAGCAGTACTTC. It specifies CSVLPGTGPLEQYF.

The chain couples TRBV2 to TRBJ1-1; no clear D. The CDR3 contains 16 residues. The germline gives CDR1 SNHLY, CDR2 FYNNEI. Trimming cost V 4 bases and J 3 bases, with 18 bases left between them. CDR3 amino acids: CASSVRLGGQDTEAFF. For the CDR3, the DNA is TGTGCCAGCAGTGTAAGGCTAGGTGGTCAGGACACTGAAGCTTTCTTT.

This clonotype was found once. The chain employs TRBV6-5 and TRBJ2-3, with 8 bases lining up with TRBD1. The CDR3 length is 17 residues. Trimming removed 2 bases from V and 0 bases from J; junction bases left unmatched: 7. Germline CDR1 is MNHEY and CDR2 is SVGAGI. CDR3: CASSYNGRTGSTDTQYF. In nucleotides, the CDR3 is TGTGCCAGCAGTTACAACGGCCGGACAGGGAGCACAGATACGCAGTATTTT.

V and J are TRBV9 and TRBJ2-2; the match to TRBD2 covers 10 bases. The CDR3 sequence is 17 residues long. Losses at the gene ends were 0 bases for V and 7 bases for J; bases not matched to a gene: 9. Germline assignment: CDR1 SGDLS and CDR2 YYNGEE. Here the CDR3 DNA reads TGTGCCAGCAGCGTAGATTCAAGCGGGGGGGCCTTCGGGGAGCTGTTTTTT. This encodes CASSVDSSGGAFGELFF.

The chain recombines TRBV30 with TRBJ2-3, with D perhaps matching TRBD1 (5 bases). The CDR3 sequence is 14 residues long. V lost 0 bases and J lost 4, with 11 bases in between. Looked up from germline, CDR1 is GTSNPN and CDR2 is SVGIG (reference sequence). The CDR3 DNA reads TGTGCCTGGAGTGTACAGGAAGGTCCAGATACGCAGTATTTT. Translating gives CAWSVQEGPDTQYF.

The CDR3 is CASSPPWTGGVYNEQFF. The CDR3 DNA is TGTGCCAGCAGCCCGCCCTGGACAGGGGGCGTCTACAATGAGCAGTTCTTC. The chain is built from TRBV3-1 and TRBJ2-1; TRBD1 matches 11 bases. CDR1 is LGHDT, CDR2 YNNKEL, per germline (reference sequence). This CDR3 region has 17 residues. The J segment lost 3 bases and the V segment lost 4 bases, leaving 8 bases of the junction unmatched.

This chain connects TRBV29-1 to TRBJ2-5; 10 positions agree with TRBD1. With 5 bases clipped from V and 3 bases from J, the junction kept 6 bases outside the gene matches. The CDR3 has 14 residues. From germline, CDR1 is SQVTM and CDR2 ANQGSEA. As DNA, the CDR3 is TGCAGCGTTACTGGGACAGGGGCGAAAGAGACCCAGTACTTC. As protein: CSVTGTGAKETQYF.

The V and J genes are TRBV19 and TRBJ1-5; 9 nucleotides align to TRBD1. Per germline, CDR1 LNHDA and CDR2 SQIVND (reference sequence). This CDR3 spans 14 amino acids. The ends lost 4 bases at V and 5 bases at J; junction bases unmatched: 3. The CDR3 protein is CASSTDRGDQPQHF. The CDR3 DNA sequence: TGTGCCAGTAGTACGGACAGGGGTGATCAGCCCCAGCATTTT. The variable domain in full, with the rest retrieved from reference TRBV19 and TRBJ1-5, is DGGITQSPKYLFRKEGQNVTLSCEQNLNHDAMYWYRQDPGQGLRLIYYSQIVNDFQKGDIAEGYSVSREKKESFPLTVTSAQKNPTAFYLCASSTDRGDQPQHFGDGTRLSIL.

The CDR3 region has the DNA TGTGCCAGCAGCCCACGACTAGCGAGGGACACCCAGTACTTC. Translated, it gives CASSPRLARDTQYF. This chain joins TRBV11-2 and TRBJ2-5, with TRBD2 identical over 8 bases. Germline-derived CDR1 and CDR2 are SGHAT and FQNNGV. The CDR3 consists of 14 residues. V gave up 5 bases and J gave up 8 bases; unmatched junction bases: 10.

The chain recombines TRBV12-3 or TRBV12-4 with TRBJ1-6; TRBD1 matches at 10 bases. Trimming removed 5 bases from V and 7 bases from J; junction bases left unmatched: 5. This CDR3 contains 15 residues. Here the CDR3 reads CASSHPGQGNSPLHF. CDR3 coding DNA: TGTGCCAGCAGTCATCCGGGACAGGGGAATTCACCCCTCCACTTT.

The chain carries TRBV20-1 and TRBJ1-2; D is possibly TRBD1 (6 bases). V was clipped by 3 bases and J by 7 bases, with 24 bases between them. Germline CDR1 reads DFQATT; CDR2 reads SNEGSKA (reference sequence). The CDR3 has 16 amino acids. The CDR3 sequence: CSASSSLPNRVPGYTF. CDR3 DNA: TGCAGTGCTAGTTCTTCTCTGCCCAACAGGGTTCCTGGCTACACCTTC.

This sequence joins TRBV18 and TRBJ1-2; the D is unclear. CDR3 size: 14 residues. V shed 4 bases and J shed 4 bases, with 13 bases lying between them. Germline CDR1 and CDR2: KGHSH and LQKENI. The CDR3 spells CASSLSGDIYGYTF. The CDR3 DNA reads as TGTGCCAGCTCACTCAGCGGGGATATCTATGGCTACACCTTC.

The rearrangement links TRBV20-1 to TRBJ2-1; D remains unclear. The CDR3 runs to 11 residues. V lost 5 bases and J 8 bases, leaving 10 bases between the germline ends. Germline loops: CDR1 DFQATT, CDR2 SNEGSKA (reference sequence). CDR3 nucleotide sequence: TGCAGTGCTGGAGTCACAGATGAGCAGTTCTTC. Encoded protein: CSAGVTDEQFF.

J is TRBJ1-4 and V is TRBV7-9; 8 bases line up with TRBD1. The V gene's germline CDR1 is SEHNR and CDR2 FQNEAQ (reference sequence). With V trimmed by 3 bases and J by 6 bases, 6 bases remained unmatched. The length of the CDR3 is 15 residues. The CDR3 is CASSFGTGGDEKLFF. The CDR3 nucleotides read TGTGCCAGCAGCTTTGGAACAGGGGGGGATGAAAAACTGTTTTTT.

The chain recombines TRBV30 with TRBJ2-5, with a weak D call TRBD2 (6 bases). CDR1 is GTSNPN and CDR2 is SVGIG in the germline V gene (reference sequence). The CDR3 contains 14 residues. Trimming removed 6 bases from V and 5 bases from J, with 19 bases in between. CDR3 nucleotide sequence: TGTGCCTGTCGGAGAGGTGCGGGGTTGGAGACCCAGTACTTC. It is translated as CACRRGAGLETQYF.

This chain joins TRBV20-1 and TRBJ2-5, with D unclear. CDR1 is DFQATT and CDR2 is SNEGSKA in the germline V gene (reference sequence). The length of the CDR3 is 13 residues. The germline V and J ends were trimmed by 3 bases and 1 base, with 9 bases remaining between them. The CDR3 spells CSASPQLQETQYF. The CDR3 DNA follows: TGCAGTGCTAGCCCGCAGCTCCAAGAGACCCAGTACTTC.

V is TRBV3-1 and J is TRBJ1-1; D uncertain. The germline V gene encodes CDR1 LGHDT and CDR2 YNNKEL (reference sequence). Trimming took off 1 base at V and 4 bases at J, with 10 bases between the two ends. This CDR3 is built from 14 residues. The CDR3 nucleotides read TGTGCCAGCAGCCAAGTTCCCGAGGGCACTGAAGCTTTCTTT. Residues: CASSQVPEGTEAFF.

This clonotype came up once. The DNA for the CDR3 is TGCAGTGCTCCGACGGCAGGGGGCTCCTACGAGCAGTACTTC. Protein sequence: CSAPTAGGSYEQYF. V is TRBV20-1 and J is TRBJ2-7; the match to TRBD1 covers 7 bases. J was trimmed by 0 bases and V by 5 bases; bases with no gene match: 7. Germline values: CDR1 DFQATT, CDR2 SNEGSKA (reference sequence). The CDR3 spans 14 residues.

In nucleotides, the CDR3 is TGTGCCAGCAGCCAAGATCGTCGCGTTGGACTAGCGGGGGGGCTCGGCACAGATACGCAGTATTTT. Protein sequence: CASSQDRRVGLAGGLGTDTQYF. The chain recombines TRBV4-2 with TRBJ2-3, with 15 bases lining up with TRBD2. Germline assignment: CDR1 LGHNA and CDR2 YNFKEQ. The junction had 14 bases not matched to a gene; V was cut back by 0 bases and J by 1 base. CDR3 size: 22 residues.